This T cell receptor (beta chain) was observed in a study of T cell changes during pregnancy in multiple sclerosis. The CDR3 is 17 residues long. V dropped 3 bases and J dropped 0 bases, with 16 bases sitting between them. Looked up from germline, CDR1 is SGHRS and CDR2 is YFSETQ. Clones were read by immunoSEQ multiplex PCR, and TCRdb kept only the in-frame ones, dropping some. The repertoire holds tens of thousands of clones, with around 90% as singletons. The specimen comprised CD4+ T cells from peripheral blood mononuclear cells, sampled in the first trimester of pregnancy. The chain couples TRBV5-1 to TRBJ2-4; D may be TRBD1 (5 bases). This clonotype was sampled from a female donor with multiple sclerosis, enrolled in a pregnancy study. In nucleotides, the CDR3 is TGCGCCAGCAGCTCTGAAATGGGGCGCGGAGCCAAAAACATTCAGTACTTC. This gives the protein CASSSEMGRGAKNIQYF.